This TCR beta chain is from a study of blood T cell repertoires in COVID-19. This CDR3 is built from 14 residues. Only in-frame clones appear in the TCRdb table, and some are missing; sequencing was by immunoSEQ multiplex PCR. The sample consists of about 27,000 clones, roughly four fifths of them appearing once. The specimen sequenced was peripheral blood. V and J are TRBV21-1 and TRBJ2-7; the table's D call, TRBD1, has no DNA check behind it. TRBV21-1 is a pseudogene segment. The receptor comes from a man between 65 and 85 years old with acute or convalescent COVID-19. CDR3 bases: TGTGCCAGCAGTCACCGACAGGATTCCTACGAGCAGTACTTC. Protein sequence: CASSHRQDSYEQYF.